The 30 T cell receptor beta chains presented below share a single source sample, sequenced in a study of shared clonotypes between healthy human individuals. TCRdb keeps only in-frame clones here, not all; method: immunoSEQ multiplex PCR. The sample consists of about 520,000 clones, roughly 80% of them appearing once. The sequenced sample consisted of PBMCs. These receptors came from a woman between 40 and 50 years old in good health. Some clones in this sample may be carry-over from other donors' samples.

This chain connects TRBV30 to TRBJ2-7; D may be TRBD2 (6 bases). The DNA end is more similar to TRBJ2-1, so the J call may be wrong. Germline-derived CDR1 and CDR2 are GTSNPN and SVGIG (reference sequence). This CDR3 region has 13 residues. Here the CDR3 reads CAWSTWSGLEQFF. The CDR3 nucleotides read TGTGCCTGGAGTACTTGGAGCGGGCTTGAGCAGTTCTTC.

The gene calls are TRBV6-5 and TRBJ2-7; no reliable D call. This CDR3 spans 15 amino acids. The V end lost 0 bases, the J end lost 0 bases, and 9 bases lay between the germline ends. Looked up from germline, CDR1 is MNHEY and CDR2 is SVGAGI. The CDR3 region has the DNA TGTGCCAGCAGTTACTCGAGTGCTTACTCCTACGAGCAGTACTTC. It is translated as CASSYSSAYSYEQYF.

This clone occurred many times. The same CDR3 also results from other DNA sequences found in this sample. The chain is built from TRBV4-2 and TRBJ2-6; D is uncertain. Germline lookup yields CDR1 LGHNA and CDR2 YNFKEQ. The CDR3 is 16 residues long. Trimming took 0 bases from V and 0 from J, leaving 6 bases between them. Here the CDR3 reads CASSQDQSSGANVLTF. For the CDR3, the DNA is TGTGCCAGCAGCCAAGATCAGAGCTCTGGGGCCAACGTCCTGACTTTC.

Comment on this clone: A far more abundant clone sits one base away, making this likely a read error. The chain joins TRBV19 to TRBJ1-1; D might be TRBD1 (6 bases). Germline V gene data show CDR1 as LNHDA and CDR2 as SQIVND (reference sequence). The CDR3 sequence is 13 residues long. As DNA, the CDR3 is TGTGCCAGTCAGCAGGGGTTGAACACTAAAGCTTTCTTT. This translates into CASQQGLNTKAFF. The full variable domain, in which reference TRBV19 and TRBJ1-1 provide the parts outside the CDR3, is DGGITQSPKYLFRKEGQNVTLSCEQNLNHDAMYWYRQDPGQGLRLIYYSQIVNDFQKGDIAEGYSVSREKKESFPLTVTSAQKNPTAFYLCASQQGLNTKAFFGQGTRLTVV.

This clone occurred many times. Other DNA variants within this sample encode the same CDR3. The genes are TRBV19 and TRBJ1-5, with 7 bases lining up with TRBD1. The germline V gene encodes CDR1 LNHDA and CDR2 SQIVND (reference sequence). The V segment lost 8 bases and the J segment 4 bases; nucleotides outside the gene matches: 14. The CDR3 covers 16 residues. CDR3 loop: CASSARRGDRNQPQHF. Written as DNA, the CDR3 is TGTGCCAGTTCGGCGCGTCGCGGGGACAGAAATCAGCCCCAGCATTTT.

The gene calls are TRBV19 and TRBJ2-7; D is possibly TRBD1 (5 bases). The V gene's germline CDR1 is LNHDA and CDR2 SQIVND (reference sequence). This CDR3 is 15 amino acids long. The germline V and J ends were trimmed by 4 bases and 5 bases, with 18 bases remaining between them. CDR3 region: CASSTPRKGYHEQYF. The DNA of the CDR3 is TGTGCCAGTAGTACCCCTCGCAAGGGGTACCACGAGCAGTACTTC.

This sequence joins TRBV6-6 and TRBJ1-1, with TRBD1 matching 8 bases. The J segment lost 1 base and the V segment lost 8 bases, leaving 6 bases of the junction unmatched. The germline V gene encodes CDR1 MNHNY and CDR2 SVGAGI (reference sequence). This CDR3 is 14 amino acids long. The CDR3 is CASQLDRGNTEAFF. The DNA for the CDR3 is TGTGCCAGCCAACTTGACAGGGGGAACACTGAAGCTTTCTTT.

In the case of this clone: A far larger clone is just one base off, so this is likely a read error. The chain carries TRBV19 and TRBJ1-5; D might be TRBD1 (5 bases). The CDR3 length is 14 residues. CDR1 is LNHDA and CDR2 is SQIVND in the germline V gene (reference sequence). V lost 6 bases and J 7 bases, leaving 16 bases between the germline ends. The CDR3 DNA reads as TGTGCCAGTAGGTGCGGGGGGATTAGCCAGCCCCAGCATTTT. This sequence encodes CASRCGGISQPQHF.

For this clone: A far larger clone is a single base away, which makes a read error likely. Other DNA sequences in this sample translate to the same CDR3. The V gene is TRBV7-9, the J gene TRBJ1-3; D remains ambiguous. Trimming shortened V by 1 base and J by 4 bases, and 2 bases separated the two germline ends. The CDR3 length is 12 residues. Germline CDR1 SEHNR, CDR2 FQNEAQ (reference sequence). The CDR3 nucleotides read TGTGCCAGCAGCTTAGAAGGAAACACCATATATTTT. Encoded protein: CASSLEGNTIYF.

The chain uses TRBV7-8 and TRBJ2-2, with D perhaps TRBD1 (6 bases). V shed 4 bases and J shed 3 bases, with 15 bases lying between them. CDR3 length equals 16 residues. CDR1 SGHVS and CDR2 FQNEAQ come from the germline V gene. The CDR3 protein is CASSSNRARYTGELFF. CDR3 nucleotide sequence: TGTGCCAGCAGCTCGAACAGGGCAAGGTACACCGGGGAGCTGTTTTTT.

This clone came up once. The rearrangement links TRBV7-9 to TRBJ2-3, with 9 bases that match TRBD1. CDR1 is SEHNR, CDR2 FQNEAQ, per germline (reference sequence). CDR3 length: 18 amino acids. The junction had 12 bases not matched to a gene; V was cut back by 5 bases and J by 0 bases. CDR3 in amino acids: CASSKPRTGAPSTDTQYF. The CDR3 nucleotides read TGTGCCAGCAGCAAACCTCGGACAGGGGCCCCTAGCACAGATACGCAGTATTTT.

In regard to this clone: This same CDR3 is encoded by further DNA sequences in the sample. The J gene is TRBJ2-2, the V gene TRBV9; possibly TRBD2 for D (5 bases). The CDR3 has 16 amino acids. CDR1 SGDLS and CDR2 YYNGEE come from the germline V gene. Trimming cost V 0 bases and J 0 bases, with 9 bases left between them. The CDR3 nucleotides are TGTGCCAGCAGCGTAGGCGGCGGGCCGAACACCGGGGAGCTGTTTTTT. This gives the protein CASSVGGGPNTGELFF.

This chain connects TRBV4-2 to TRBJ1-5; D might be TRBD1 (6 bases). The V gene lost 5 bases and the J gene lost 15 bases, with 29 bases spanning the gap. Per the germline V gene, CDR1 is LGHNA and CDR2 is YNFKEQ. This CDR3 is 16 amino acids long. The CDR3 nucleotides are TGTGCCAGCAGCGCAAGAAGAGCGGGGGCCCCTGGACGGTTGCATTTT. It translates to CASSARRAGAPGRLHF.

Only one count was recorded for this clone. DNA of the CDR3: TGTGCCAGTAGTATAGCGGACGGATACAATGAGCAGTTCTTC. Its protein is CASSIADGYNEQFF. The chain links TRBV19 to TRBJ2-1, with unresolved D. The V gene's germline CDR1 is LNHDA and CDR2 SQIVND (reference sequence). CDR3 length equals 14 residues. V was cut by 1 base and J by 4 bases, with 8 bases left in between.

The rearrangement links TRBV5-4 to TRBJ1-1; D gene unclear. The CDR3 covers 13 residues. Trimming left V 1 base short and J 1 base short, with 5 bases between. Germline CDR1 is SGHNT and CDR2 is YYREEE (reference sequence). The CDR3 reads CASSLYRNTEAFF. In nucleotides, the CDR3 is TGTGCCAGCAGCTTGTACAGGAACACTGAAGCTTTCTTT.

This clone has just one count. The chain carries TRBV29-1 and TRBJ2-5; 9 bases map to TRBD1. Germline CDR1 SQVTM, CDR2 ANQGSEA. After removal of 3 bases from V and 5 bases from J, the junction contained 7 bases not matched to a gene. The CDR3 contains 14 residues. The CDR3: CSVDHRGLGETQYF. The CDR3 nucleotides read TGCAGCGTTGATCACAGGGGGCTTGGGGAGACCCAGTACTTC.

The rearrangement links TRBV9 to TRBJ1-4, with D possibly being TRBD1 (5 bases). The CDR3 extends over 14 amino acids. Looked up from germline, CDR1 is SGDLS and CDR2 is YYNGEE. V dropped 4 bases and J dropped 7 bases, with 14 bases sitting between them. The CDR3 coding sequence is TGTGCCAGCAGCCCAGGGTTTTCGGGTGAAAAACTGTTTTTT. As protein: CASSPGFSGEKLFF.

Note on this clone: With only one base between it and a far larger clone, this is likely a read error. The CDR3 is CAWSSGLVGGEQYF. DNA for the CDR3: TGTGCCTGGTCGTCTGGTCTAGTGGGAGGGGAGCAGTACTTC. The rearrangement uses TRBV30 and TRBJ2-7, with TRBD2 matching 7 bases. This CDR3 comprises 14 residues. V lost 5 bases, J lost 7 bases, and 14 bases stayed unmatched. Germline assignment: CDR1 GTSNPN and CDR2 SVGIG (reference sequence).

The rearrangement links TRBV11-2 to TRBJ1-4; no clear D. CDR1 and CDR2 from the germline V gene are SGHAT and FQNNGV. The ends were cut back, 5 bases at V and 7 bases at J, with 8 bases in the middle. The CDR3 consists of 12 residues. The CDR3 is CASSAFTEKLFF. The CDR3 bases are TGTGCCAGCAGCGCCTTCACTGAAAAACTGTTTTTT.

The V call is TRBV28, the J call TRBJ2-2; TRBD2 might be the D (5 bases). Trimming stripped 2 bases from V and 6 bases from J, with 10 bases between. The CDR3 covers 14 residues. Looked up from germline, CDR1 is MDHEN and CDR2 is SYDVKM. The CDR3 bases are TGTGCCAGCAGTTTACTCGGCGGGCCCGGGGAGCTGTTTTTT. Translating gives CASSLLGGPGELFF.

The chain is built from TRBV18 and TRBJ2-1; D is unresolved. Germline V gene sequence: CDR1 KGHSH, CDR2 LQKENI. The CDR3 runs 16 residues. V was trimmed by 3 bases and J by 6 bases, leaving 18 bases between them. CDR3 bases: TGTGCCAGCTCACCTGGGCGGAGCCTTATCGGCAATGAGCAGTTCTTC. As protein: CASSPGRSLIGNEQFF.

The table lists this clone with a few counts. Just one base apart from a much larger clone, this may be a read error. V usage is TRBV27 and J usage is TRBJ2-7, with D tentatively TRBD2 (6 bases). With 10 bases removed from V and 6 bases from J, the gap between germline ends came to 19 bases. CDR1 is MNHEY and CDR2 is SMNVEV in the germline V gene (reference sequence). This CDR3 comprises 13 residues. Here the CDR3 DNA reads TGTGCCACAGTGATTGGGGGGTCTCTCGAGCAGTACTTC. Encoded protein: CATVIGGSLEQYF.

Concerning this clone: A much larger clone is a single base away; this may be a read error. The V and J genes are TRBV5-4 and TRBJ2-3; TRBD2 agrees at 13 bases. Unmatched junction bases numbered 9, after V lost 7 bases and J lost 4 bases. Germline CDR1 SGHNT, CDR2 YYREEE (reference sequence). This CDR3 region has 16 residues. CDR3 sequence: CASGVLAGGPADTQYF. The CDR3 nucleotides read TGTGCCAGCGGGGTACTAGCGGGAGGGCCCGCAGATACGCAGTATTTT.

In the case of this clone: The likely explanation is a read error, given a far larger clone one base away. The rearrangement uses TRBV4-2 and TRBJ1-1, with D maybe TRBD1 (6 bases). The CDR3 totals 14 residues. V lost 6 bases and J 3 bases, leaving 14 bases between the germline ends. Germline V lookup: CDR1 LGHNA, CDR2 YNFKEQ. CDR3 loop: CASSNGQMDTEAFF. The CDR3 DNA follows: TGTGCCAGCAGTAATGGACAGATGGACACTGAAGCTTTCTTT.

The rearrangement links TRBV28 to TRBJ2-6, with D possibly being TRBD1 (6 bases). Germline loops: CDR1 MDHEN, CDR2 SYDVKM. V was clipped by 5 bases and J by 5 bases, with 16 bases between them. The CDR3 length is 16 residues. The CDR3 sequence is CASSLSTGSRANVLTF. As DNA, the CDR3 is TGTGCCAGCAGTCTCTCCACAGGGAGTAGGGCCAACGTCCTGACTTTC. The full variable domain, its missing parts supplied by reference TRBV28 and TRBJ2-6, is DVKVTQSSRYLVKRTGEKVFLECVQDMDHENMFWYRQDPGLGLRLIYFSYDVKMKEKGDIPEGYSVSREKKERFSLILESASTNQTSMYLCASSLSTGSRANVLTFGAGSRLTVL.

This clone was found once. One base separates it from a far larger clone, so it is likely a read error. Other DNA sequences of this sample code for an identical CDR3. Here the CDR3 reads CASSVEGGTRPGELFF. Written as DNA, the CDR3 is TGTGCCAGCAGCGTAGAAGGGGGAACGAGGCCCGGGGAGCTATTTTTT. This chain connects TRBV9 to TRBJ2-2; weak D call: TRBD1 (6 bases). CDR3 length: 16 residues. Per the germline V gene, CDR1 is SGDLS and CDR2 is YYNGEE.

Concerning this clone: A far larger clone is a single base away, which makes a read error likely. The gene calls are TRBV10-3 and TRBJ2-3; either TRBD1 or TRBD2 may supply D (6 bases each). CDR3 size: 13 residues. In germline, CDR1 is ENHRY, CDR2 SYGVKD. CDR3 protein: CAISRGATDAQYF. The CDR3 coding sequence is TGTGCCATCAGTAGGGGGGCCACAGATGCGCAGTATTTT.

This chain uses TRBV9 with TRBJ2-1; 10 positions agree with TRBD2. This CDR3 region has 15 residues. Germline V gives CDR1 SGDLS, CDR2 YYNGEE. After removal of 0 bases from V and 5 bases from J, the junction contained 2 bases not matched to a gene. The CDR3 nucleotides read TGTGCCAGCAGCGTAGAGGGACTAGCGAACAATGAGCAGTTCTTC. Translation gives CASSVEGLANNEQFF.

On this clone: This is likely an artifact of a read error, given a far larger clone one base away. This chain joins TRBV7-8 and TRBJ2-6; D is uncertain. Per germline, CDR1 SGHVS and CDR2 FQNEAQ. The CDR3 spans 18 residues. Trimming left V 5 bases short and J 6 bases short, with 23 bases between. CDR3 loop: CASSPTRNQHPVANVLTF. The CDR3 DNA reads TGTGCCAGCAGCCCGACCCGGAATCAGCACCCTGTGGCCAACGTCCTGACTTTC.

The V gene is TRBV28, the J gene TRBJ2-7; TRBD2 matches at 8 bases. J lost 5 bases, V lost 4 bases, and 13 bases had no gene match. CDR3 length: 16 amino acids. Germline V CDR1 and CDR2: MDHEN, SYDVKM. CDR3 coding DNA: TGTGCCAGCAGTTCCCCCCGACTAGCGAGGCACCACGAGCAGTACTTC. Encoded protein: CASSSPRLARHHEQYF.